The 8 T cell receptor beta chains presented below share a single source sample, sequenced in a study of T cells in women clearing cervical HPV infection. Clones were sequenced by immunoSEQ multiplex PCR, and TCRdb holds only the in-frame ones, with some missing. This listing includes approximately 33,000 clones. Sequenced material: blood buffy coat. The receptors shown here come from a woman between 18 and 75 years old with a cervical HPV16 infection that either progressed to CIN3+ or cleared (not recorded which).

This clone ranks as medium-sized (0.01 to 0.1%) in terms of frequency. The sequenced fragment ends 3 residues before the CDR3 boundary, so the rest is inferred from the germline J gene. This sequence joins TRBV29-1 and TRBJ2-5, with D tentatively TRBD1 (5 bases). V was trimmed by 5 bases and J by 6 bases, leaving 13 bases between them. Germline lookup yields CDR1 SQVTM and CDR2 ANQGSEA. The CDR3 length is 12 residues. The CDR3 sequence is CSVRQGMQTQYF. CDR3 bases read: TGCAGCGTTCGCCAGGGCATGCAGACC.

As regards this clone: From the germline J gene comes the end of the CDR3, since the read stops 3 residues before it. The sample has other DNA sequences that encode this CDR3 too. The chain uses TRBV7-2 and TRBJ1-3; D might be TRBD1 (5 bases). With 4 bases removed from V and 0 bases from J, the gap between germline ends came to 7 bases. Germline CDR1 is SGHTA and CDR2 is FQGNSA. The CDR3 runs 14 residues. The sequenced CDR3 bases are TGTGCCAGCAGCTCACAGGTCTCTGGAAACACC. The encoded protein is CASSSQVSGNT. The full-length CDR3 reads as CASSSQVSGNTIYF. Using reference TRBV7-2 and TRBJ1-3 for the parts outside the CDR3, the full variable domain is GAGVSQSPSNKVTEKGKDVELRCDPISGHTALYWYRQSLGQGLEFLIYFQGNSAPDKSGLPSDRFSAERTGGSVSTLTIQRTQQEDSAVYLCASSSQVSGNTIYFGEGSWLTVV.

To note about this clone: The read finishes 3 residues shy of the CDR3 end, and the germline J gene is used to complete it. The chain links TRBV20-1 to TRBJ1-2; D call uncertain. The CDR3 extends over 13 amino acids. The V and J ends lost 4 bases and 0 bases respectively, with 9 bases between them. CDR1 is DFQATT and CDR2 is SNEGSKA in the germline V gene (reference sequence). CDR3: CSATHAANYGYTF. The CDR3 bases that were read are TGCAGTGCTACGCACGCAGCTAACTATGGC.

With regard to this clone: The DNA ends 3 residues before the CDR3 does, and the rest of the CDR3 is filled in from the germline J gene. The V gene is TRBV19, the J gene TRBJ1-2; 7 bases line up with TRBD1. This CDR3 region has 15 residues. Germline V gene sequence: CDR1 LNHDA, CDR2 SQIVND (reference sequence). CDR3 loop: CASSISIRQGYGYTF. Incomplete CDR3 DNA: TGTGCCAGTAGTATTTCAATTCGACAGGGATACGGC.

Turning to this clone: The read ends 3 residues early relative to the CDR3; the germline J gene fills the gap. J is TRBJ1-4 and V is TRBV28; the D is unclear. From germline, CDR1 is MDHEN and CDR2 SYDVKM. This CDR3 contains 12 residues. Trimming left V 7 bases short and J 4 bases short, with 7 bases between. The CDR3 DNA, read in part, is TGTGCCAGCAATTCCTATAATGAAAAA. Amino acids: CASNSYNEK. The entire CDR3 is CASNSYNEKLFF.

Comment on this clone: The CDR3 end falls 3 residues outside the read, so it is completed with the germline J gene. This sequence joins TRBV20-1 and TRBJ1-1; 8 bases agree with TRBD1. V gave up 0 bases and J gave up 4 bases; unmatched junction bases: 7. This CDR3 spans 15 amino acids. Germline V gene data show CDR1 as DFQATT and CDR2 as SNEGSKA (reference sequence). The sequenced part of the CDR3 DNA is TGCAGTGCTAGAGATGCAGGCAGGGGGCGCACTGAA. Translation: CSARDAGRGRTE. The entire CDR3 is CSARDAGRGRTEAFF.

About this clone itself: The CDR3 extends 3 residues past the end of the read, so its final part is completed from the germline J gene. This chain connects TRBV19 to TRBJ2-4; 7 bases agree with TRBD2. CDR1 LNHDA and CDR2 SQIVND come from the germline V gene (reference sequence). The CDR3 is 16 residues long. The DNA read from the CDR3 is TGTGCCAGTAGTATCCCTCGGGGGAGGGCTAACTATGGT. Translating gives CASSIPRGRANYG. The entire CDR3 reads CASSIPRGRANYGQYF.

Remarks on this clone: The read finishes 3 residues shy of the CDR3 end, and the germline J gene is used to complete it. The rearrangement links TRBV19 to TRBJ1-5, with 11 bases lining up with TRBD1. Trimming removed 4 bases from V and 7 bases from J; junction bases left unmatched: 3. Germline V gene lookup returns CDR1 LNHDA and CDR2 SQIVND (reference sequence). This CDR3 contains 14 residues. CDR3 sequence reads: CASSTDRGQQPQHF. The part of the CDR3 DNA that was read is TGTGCCAGTAGTACGGACAGGGGGCAACAGCCC. The whole variable domain, filled in from reference TRBV19 and TRBJ1-5, reads DGGITQSPKYLFRKEGQNVTLSCEQNLNHDAMYWYRQDPGQGLRLIYYSQIVNDFQKGDIAEGYSVSREKKESFPLTVTSAQKNPTAFYLCASSTDRGQQPQHFGDGTRLSIL.